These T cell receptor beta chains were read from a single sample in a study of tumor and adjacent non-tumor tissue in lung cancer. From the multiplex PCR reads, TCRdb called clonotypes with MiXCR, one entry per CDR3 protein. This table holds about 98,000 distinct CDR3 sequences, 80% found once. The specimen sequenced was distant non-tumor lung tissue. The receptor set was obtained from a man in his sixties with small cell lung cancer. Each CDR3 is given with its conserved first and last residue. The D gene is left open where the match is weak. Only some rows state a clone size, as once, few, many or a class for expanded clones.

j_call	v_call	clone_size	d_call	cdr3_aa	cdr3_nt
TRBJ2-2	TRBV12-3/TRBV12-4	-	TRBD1	CTRSFPPAGQGAVGELLF	TGTACCAGGAGTTTTCCCCCTGCAGGACAGGGGGCAGTCGGGGAGCTGCTTTTT
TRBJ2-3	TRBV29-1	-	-	CSVELLARRTNTQYF	TGCAGCGTTGAGCTATTGGCCCGTCGCACAAATACGCAGTATTTT
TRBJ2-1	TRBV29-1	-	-	CSVDLLVSSSYNKQFF	TGTAGCGTTGACTTACTAGTCTCAAGCTCCTACAATAAGCAGTTCTTC
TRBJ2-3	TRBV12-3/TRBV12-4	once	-	CACGEYTQYF	TGTGCCTGCGGTGAATATACGCAATATTTT
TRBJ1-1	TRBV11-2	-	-	CASSLAAGMDTEALF	TGTGCCAGCAGCTTAGCGGCAGGAATGGACACTGAAGCTTTATTT
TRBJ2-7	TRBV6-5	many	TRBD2	CASSYSSGDYEQYF	TGTGCCAGCAGTTACTCGAGCGGGGACTACGAGCAGTACTTC
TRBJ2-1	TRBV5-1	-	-	CASNLEASVNYNEQFF	TGCGCCAGCAACTTGGAGGCTAGCGTAAACTACAATGAGCAGTTCTTC
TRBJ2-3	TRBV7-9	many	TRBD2	CASSFLAGVTDTQYF	TGTGCCAGCAGTTTCTTAGCGGGAGTAACAGATACGCAGTATTTT
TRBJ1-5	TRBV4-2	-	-	CVSSRGGFSGINNQPQHF	TGTGTCAGCAGCCGAGGGGGTTTTAGCGGTATTAACAATCAGCCCCAGCATTTT
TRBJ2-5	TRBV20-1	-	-	CSVREGRTFKETQYF	TGCAGTGTTAGAGAAGGACGAACTTTTAAGGAGACCCAGTACTTC
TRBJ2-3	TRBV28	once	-	CASRRSIKTQYF	TGTGCCAGCAGACGCAGTATAAAAACGCAGTATTTT
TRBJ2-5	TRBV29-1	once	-	CSADWGKETQYF	TGCAGCGCCGACTGGGGAAAGGAGACCCAGTACTTC
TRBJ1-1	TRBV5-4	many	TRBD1	CASSPYQQGTNTEAFF	TGTGCCAGCAGCCCATATCAACAGGGGACGAACACTGAAGCTTTCTTT
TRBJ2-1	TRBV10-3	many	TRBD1	CAISGDRGDNEQFF	TGTGCCATCAGTGGCGACAGGGGGGACAATGAGCAGTTCTTC
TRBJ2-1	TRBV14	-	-	CVSSRETGAYNEQFF	TGTGTCAGCAGCCGAGAGACCGGAGCCTACAATGAGCAGTTCTTC
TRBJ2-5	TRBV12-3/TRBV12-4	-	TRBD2	CASNPGTSEREETQYF	TGTGCCAGCAATCCTGGGACTAGCGAGAGAGAGGAGACCCAGTACTTC
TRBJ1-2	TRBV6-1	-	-	CTSTTVGRNYGYTF	TGTACCAGCACGACCGTGGGCCGAAACTATGGCTACACCTTC
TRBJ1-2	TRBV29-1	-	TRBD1	CSVKSGQGSYDYTF	TGCAGCGTTAAATCGGGACAGGGCAGCTATGACTACACCTTC
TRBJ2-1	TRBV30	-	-	CAWSVGGYLSYNERFF	TGTGCCTGGAGTGTCGGCGGGTACCTTTCCTACAATGAGCGGTTCTTC
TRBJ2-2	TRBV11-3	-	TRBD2	CVSSRDDTVLAGHTGELFF	TGTGTCAGTAGTCGTGATGACACGGTACTAGCGGGTCACACCGGGGAGCTGTTTTTT
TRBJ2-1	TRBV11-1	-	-	CASRTTPRWVPSTNIGEQFF	TGTGCCAGCAGAACCACTCCCCGTTGGGTCCCATCCACAAATATTGGTGAGCAGTTCTTC
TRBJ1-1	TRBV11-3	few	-	CASSLEGNTEAFF	TGTGCCAGCAGCTTAGAAGGGAACACTGAAGCTTTCTTT
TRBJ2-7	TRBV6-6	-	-	CASSFATGSTYEQYF	-
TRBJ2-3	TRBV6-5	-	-	CASRDVGPSTNTQYF	TGTGCCAGCAGGGACGTGGGTCCTAGCACAAATACACAGTATTTT
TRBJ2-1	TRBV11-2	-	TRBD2	CASNSRLTGPLAGGDNEQFF	TGTGCCAGCAACTCCCGACTTACTGGACCCCTAGCGGGAGGGGACAATGAGCAGTTCTTC
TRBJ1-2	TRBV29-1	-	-	CSVVGQAYGYTF	TGTAGCGTTGTCGGGCAGGCCTATGGCTACACCTTC
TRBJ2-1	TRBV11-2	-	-	CASSLVTTLGSYSEQFF	TGTGCCAGCAGTTTAGTGACAACCCTGGGCTCCTACAGTGAGCAGTTCTTC
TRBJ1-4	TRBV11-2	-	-	CVSNFRNRANEKLFF	TGTGTCAGCAATTTCCGGAACAGGGCTAATGAAAAACTGTTTTTT
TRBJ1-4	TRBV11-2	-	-	CASSLTGLVSEKLFF	TGTGCCAGTAGCTTAACCGGACTGGTCAGTGAAAAACTGTTTTTT
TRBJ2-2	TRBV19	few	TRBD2	CASSMGLAGLTGELFF	TGTGCCAGTAGTATGGGACTAGCGGGTCTCACCGGGGAGCTGTTTTTT
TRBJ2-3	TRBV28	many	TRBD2	CASSPPDSGRTQYF	TGTGCCAGCAGTCCCCCGGACAGCGGGAGAACGCAGTATTTT
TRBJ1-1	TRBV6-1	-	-	CASSEPRGGDTETFF	TGTGCCAGCAGTGAACCCCGTGGGGGAGACACTGAAACTTTCTTC
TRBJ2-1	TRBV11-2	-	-	CASSLVTAQSSYNDQFF	TGTGCCAGCAGCTTAGTGACGGCCCAGAGCTCCTACAATGACCAATTCTTC
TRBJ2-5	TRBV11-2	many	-	CASSLLGYQETQYF	TGTGCCAGCAGCTTATTGGGGTACCAAGAGACCCAGTACTTC
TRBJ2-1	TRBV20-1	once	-	CGAASSPISYNVQFF	TGCGGTGCCGCATCTAGCCCCATAAGCTACAATGTGCAGTTCTTC
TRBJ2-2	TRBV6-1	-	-	CASWDPANTGELFF	TGTGCCAGCTGGGACCCCGCTAACACCGGGGAGCTGTTTTTT
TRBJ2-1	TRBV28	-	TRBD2	CASRPSGASAGNEQFF	TGCGCCAGCAGACCGAGCGGGGCCAGCGCGGGGAATGAGCAGTTCTTC
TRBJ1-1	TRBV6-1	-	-	CASDPMGYGNTEAFF	TGTGCCAGCGACCCTATGGGGTACGGGAACACTGAAGCTTTCTTT
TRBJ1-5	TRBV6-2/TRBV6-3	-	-	CANSYSALGGSRAQHF	TGTGCCAACAGTTACTCGGCCTTGGGGGGCTCCAGGGCCCAGCATTTT
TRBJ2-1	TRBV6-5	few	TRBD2	CASSYSLSSGSSSYNEQFF	TGTGCCAGCAGTTACTCCCTTAGTAGCGGGAGTAGCTCCTACAATGAGCAGTTCTTC
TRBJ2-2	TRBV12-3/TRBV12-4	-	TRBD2	CASRSWRGSNTGELFF	TGTGCCAGCAGATCTTGGCGGGGGTCGAACACCGGGGAACTGTTTTTT
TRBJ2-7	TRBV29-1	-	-	CSAVHDSYEQYF	TGCAGCGCTGTACATGACTCCTACGAGCAGTACTTC
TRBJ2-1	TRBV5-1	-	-	CASSSSGNQQFF	TGTGCCAGCAGCTCGTCGGGGAATCAGCAGTTCTTT